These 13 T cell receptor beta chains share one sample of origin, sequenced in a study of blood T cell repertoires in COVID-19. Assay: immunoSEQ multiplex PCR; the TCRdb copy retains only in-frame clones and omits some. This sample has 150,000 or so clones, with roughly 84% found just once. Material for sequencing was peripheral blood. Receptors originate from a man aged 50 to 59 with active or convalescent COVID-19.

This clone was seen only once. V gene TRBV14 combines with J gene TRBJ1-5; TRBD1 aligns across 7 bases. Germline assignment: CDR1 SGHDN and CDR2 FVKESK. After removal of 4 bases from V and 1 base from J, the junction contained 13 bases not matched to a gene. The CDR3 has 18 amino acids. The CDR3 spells CASSRDRIITPSNQPQHF. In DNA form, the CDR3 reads TGTGCCAGCAGCCGGGACAGAATTATTACTCCGAGCAATCAGCCCCAGCATTTT.

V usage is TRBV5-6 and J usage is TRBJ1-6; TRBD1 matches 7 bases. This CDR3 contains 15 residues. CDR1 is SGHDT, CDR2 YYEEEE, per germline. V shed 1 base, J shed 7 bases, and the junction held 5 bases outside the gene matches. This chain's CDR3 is CASSLIDRENSPLHF. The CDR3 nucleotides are TGTGCCAGCAGCTTGATCGACAGGGAAAATTCACCCCTCCACTTT. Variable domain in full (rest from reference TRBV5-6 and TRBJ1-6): DAGVTQSPTHLIKTRGQQVTLRCSPKSGHDTVSWYQQALGQGPQFIFQYYEEEERQRGNFPDRFSGHQFPNYSSELNVNALLLGDSALYLCASSLIDRENSPLHFGNGTRLTVT.

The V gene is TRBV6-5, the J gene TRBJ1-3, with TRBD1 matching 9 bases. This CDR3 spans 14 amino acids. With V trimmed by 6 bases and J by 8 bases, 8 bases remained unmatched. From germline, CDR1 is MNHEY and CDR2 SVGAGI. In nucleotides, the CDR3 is TGTGCCAGCAGCGCCGGGACAGGGTCGTACACCATATATTTT. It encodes CASSAGTGSYTIYF.

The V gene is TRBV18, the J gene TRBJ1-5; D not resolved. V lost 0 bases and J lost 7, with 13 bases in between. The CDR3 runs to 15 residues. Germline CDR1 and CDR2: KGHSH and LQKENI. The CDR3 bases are TGTGCCAGCTCACCACCGGAGGCGGTTGGCCAGCCCCAGCATTTT. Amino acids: CASSPPEAVGQPQHF.

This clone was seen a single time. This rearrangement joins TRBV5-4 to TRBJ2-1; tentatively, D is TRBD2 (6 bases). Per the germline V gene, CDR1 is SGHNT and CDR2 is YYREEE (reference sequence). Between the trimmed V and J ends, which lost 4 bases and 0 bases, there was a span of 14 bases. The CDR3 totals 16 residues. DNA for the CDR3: TGTGCCAGCAGCCGGGGTGCGGGAAGCTCCTACAATGAGCAGTTCTTC. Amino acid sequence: CASSRGAGSSYNEQFF.

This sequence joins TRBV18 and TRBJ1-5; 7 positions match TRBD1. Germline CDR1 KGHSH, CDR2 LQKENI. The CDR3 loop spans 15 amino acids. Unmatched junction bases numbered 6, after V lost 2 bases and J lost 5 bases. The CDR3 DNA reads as TGTGCCAGCTCACCATTACCAGGGGGGCATCAGCCCCAGCATTTT. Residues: CASSPLPGGHQPQHF.

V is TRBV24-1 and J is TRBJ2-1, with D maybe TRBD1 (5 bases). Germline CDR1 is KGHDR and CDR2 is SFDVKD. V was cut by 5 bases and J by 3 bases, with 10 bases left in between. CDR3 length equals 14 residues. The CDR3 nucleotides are TGTGCCACCAGTGGACAGAACGTCTACAATGAGCAGTTCTTC. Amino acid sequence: CATSGQNVYNEQFF.

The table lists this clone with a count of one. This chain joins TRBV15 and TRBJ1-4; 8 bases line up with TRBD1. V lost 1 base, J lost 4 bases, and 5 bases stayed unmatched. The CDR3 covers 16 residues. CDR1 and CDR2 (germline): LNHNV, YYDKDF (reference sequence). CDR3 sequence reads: CATSRGGQDYNEKLFF. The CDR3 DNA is TGTGCCACCAGCAGAGGGGGACAGGATTATAATGAAAAACTGTTTTTT.

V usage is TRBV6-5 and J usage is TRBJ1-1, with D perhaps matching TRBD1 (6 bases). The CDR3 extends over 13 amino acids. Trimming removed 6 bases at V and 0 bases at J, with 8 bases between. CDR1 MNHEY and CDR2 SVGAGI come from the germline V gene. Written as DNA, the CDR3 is TGTGCCAGCAGACGGACAGTGAACACTGAAGCTTTCTTT. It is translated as CASRRTVNTEAFF.

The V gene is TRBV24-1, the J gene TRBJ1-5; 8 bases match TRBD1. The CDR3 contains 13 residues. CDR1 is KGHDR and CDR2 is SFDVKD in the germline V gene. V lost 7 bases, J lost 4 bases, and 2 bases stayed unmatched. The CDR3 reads CATRDRENQPQHF. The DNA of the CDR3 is TGTGCCACCAGGGACAGGGAGAATCAGCCCCAGCATTTT.

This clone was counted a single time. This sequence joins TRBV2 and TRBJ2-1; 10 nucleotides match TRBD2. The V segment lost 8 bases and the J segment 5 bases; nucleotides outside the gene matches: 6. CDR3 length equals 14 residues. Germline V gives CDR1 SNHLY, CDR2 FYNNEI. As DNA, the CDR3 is TGTGCCAGCCGAGCGGGAGGGCCCCACAATGAGCAGTTCTTC. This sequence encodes CASRAGGPHNEQFF.

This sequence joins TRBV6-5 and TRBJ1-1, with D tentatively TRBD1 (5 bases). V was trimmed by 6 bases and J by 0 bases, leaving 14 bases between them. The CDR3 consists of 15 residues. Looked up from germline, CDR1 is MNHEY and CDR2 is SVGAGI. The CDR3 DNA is TGTGCCAGCAGGACAGTACAGAGATTGAACACTGAAGCTTTCTTT. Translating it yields CASRTVQRLNTEAFF.

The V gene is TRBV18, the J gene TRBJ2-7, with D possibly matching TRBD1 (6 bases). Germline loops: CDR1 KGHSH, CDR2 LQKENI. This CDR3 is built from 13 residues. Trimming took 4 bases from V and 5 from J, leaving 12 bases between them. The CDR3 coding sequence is TGTGCCAGCTCACGGGCCGGGACAAACGAGCAGTACTTC. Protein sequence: CASSRAGTNEQYF.